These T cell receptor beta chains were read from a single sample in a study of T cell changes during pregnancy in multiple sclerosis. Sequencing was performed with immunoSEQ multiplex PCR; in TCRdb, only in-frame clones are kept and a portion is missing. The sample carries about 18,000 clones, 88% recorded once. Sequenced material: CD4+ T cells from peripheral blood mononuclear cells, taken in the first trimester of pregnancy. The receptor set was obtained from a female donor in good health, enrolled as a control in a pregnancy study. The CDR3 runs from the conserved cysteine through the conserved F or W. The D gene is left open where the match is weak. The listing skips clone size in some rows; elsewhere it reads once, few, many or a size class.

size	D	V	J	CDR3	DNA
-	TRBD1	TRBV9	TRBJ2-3	CASSERGTGVADTQYF	TGTGCCAGCAGCGAGAGGGGGACAGGGGTAGCAGATACGCAGTATTTT
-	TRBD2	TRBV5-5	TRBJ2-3	CASRRAGSGADTQYF	TGTGCCAGCAGACGAGCGGGGAGTGGGGCAGATACGCAGTATTTT
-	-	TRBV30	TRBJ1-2	CAWTQGNYGYTF	TGTGCCTGGACCCAGGGGAACTATGGCTACACCTTC
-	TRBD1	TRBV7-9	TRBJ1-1	CASSTTGGATEAFF	TGTGCCAGCAGCACGACAGGGGGCGCGACTGAAGCTTTCTTT
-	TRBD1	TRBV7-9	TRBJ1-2	CASSVSGTGHGYTF	TGTGCCAGCAGCGTATCCGGGACAGGGCATGGCTACACCTTC
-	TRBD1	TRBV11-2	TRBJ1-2	CASSLNRGPDGYTF	TGTGCCAGCAGCTTAAACAGGGGGCCCGACGGCTACACCTTC
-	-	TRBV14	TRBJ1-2	CASSQRGGYGYTF	TGTGCCAGCAGCCAACGAGGAGGGTATGGCTACACCTTC
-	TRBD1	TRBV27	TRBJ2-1	CASSTPRDRGYNEQFF	TGTGCCAGCAGTACACCCCGGGACAGGGGGTACAATGAGCAGTTCTTC
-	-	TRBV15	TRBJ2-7	CATSRGITLSEQYF	TGTGCCACCAGCAGAGGTATCACCTTGAGCGAGCAGTACTTC
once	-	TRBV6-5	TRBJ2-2	CASTRTTTGELFF	TGTGCCAGCACCCGGACAACCACCGGGGAGCTGTTTTTT
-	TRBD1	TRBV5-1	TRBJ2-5	CASTVTGVQETQYF	TGCGCCAGCACCGTGACAGGGGTCCAAGAGACCCAGTACTTC
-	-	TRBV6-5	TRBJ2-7	CASRLAGRWHEQYF	TGTGCCAGCAGGCTGGCGGGGAGATGGCACGAGCAGTACTTC